These 10 T cell receptor beta chains were all obtained from the same sample, sequenced in a study of T cells in Graves' hyperthyroidism and ophthalmopathy. There were TCR beta CDR3 regions amplified from RNA transcripts. First-round RT-PCR of the TCR CDR3 relied on the HTBI primer set. TCRdb reanalysed the multiplex PCR reads using MiXCR and keeps one entry per CDR3 protein. The sample includes about 400,000 distinct CDR3 sequences, about 15% of them seen just once. The sequenced material came from blood. Receptor source: a woman aged 25 to 39 with Graves' hyperthyroidism.

The table lists this clonotype with many counts. The J gene is TRBJ2-7, the V gene TRBV29-1, with D unresolved. The CDR3 has 13 residues. Deletions cut 3 bases from V and 2 bases from J, with 11 bases between. Germline V CDR1 and CDR2: SQVTM, ANQGSEA. The CDR3 here is CSVERNKPYEQYF. In DNA form, the CDR3 reads TGCAGCGTTGAGCGAAACAAACCCTACGAGCAGTACTTC.

The chain uses TRBV11-2 and TRBJ1-6; 9 bases match TRBD1. The germline V gene has CDR1 SGHAT and CDR2 FQNNGV. There are 16 residues in the CDR3. V gave up 3 bases and J gave up 11 bases; unmatched junction bases: 11. CDR3 bases: TGTGCCAGCAGCTTCATTTCCGGGACAGGGAGGCCACCCCTCCACTTT. Amino acid sequence: CASSFISGTGRPPLHF.

This clonotype was counted ten times or more. The chain employs TRBV12-3 or TRBV12-4 and TRBJ2-3, with TRBD1 identical over 8 bases. Trimming removed 3 bases from V and 3 bases from J; junction bases left unmatched: 5. CDR3 length: 15 amino acids. DNA for the CDR3: TGTGCCAGCAGTTTCGGACAGGGTACAACAGATACGCAGTATTTT. Translation: CASSFGQGTTDTQYF.

This clonotype showed up just a few times. The chain couples TRBV20-1 to TRBJ1-2; tentative D call: TRBD1 (6 bases). This CDR3 spans 11 amino acids. Trimming pared 3 bases from V and 7 bases from J, leaving 9 bases between. The germline gives CDR1 DFQATT, CDR2 SNEGSKA (reference sequence). CDR3: CSASYRAGYTF. CDR3 DNA: TGCAGTGCTAGTTACAGGGCTGGCTACACCTTC.

This clonotype came up a few times. This chain links TRBV29-1 with TRBJ1-2, with no clear D. Germline values: CDR1 SQVTM, CDR2 ANQGSEA. V shed 6 bases and J shed 4 bases, with 9 bases lying between them. There are 11 residues in the CDR3. CDR3 region: CSVLHLYGYTF. In nucleotides, the CDR3 is TGCAGCGTCCTCCATCTCTATGGCTACACCTTC.

The rearrangement links TRBV24-1 to TRBJ2-1; TRBD2 agrees at 13 bases. Germline V gives CDR1 KGHDR, CDR2 SFDVKD. V gave up 3 bases and J gave up 0 bases; unmatched junction bases: 7. This CDR3 spans 19 amino acids. CDR3 coding DNA: TGTGCCACCAGTGATCCCGGACTAGCGGGAGTGGGCTCCTACAATGAGCAGTTCTTC. Its translation is CATSDPGLAGVGSYNEQFF.

This clonotype was seen a few times. The chain uses TRBV6-1 and TRBJ2-2; 11 positions match TRBD2. The ends lost 6 bases at V and 4 bases at J; junction bases unmatched: 16. In germline, CDR1 is MNHNS, CDR2 SASEGT. The CDR3 extends over 19 amino acids. CDR3 DNA: TGTGCCAGCAGGACACCGGGACTAGCGGCTCTATCGGGCACCGGGGAGCTGTTTTTT. Encoded protein: CASRTPGLAALSGTGELFF.

With respect to this clonotype: Since a much larger clone is just one base distant, this may be a read error. The chain is built from TRBV28 and TRBJ2-7; TRBD2 agrees at 11 bases. The J call is doubtful: the DNA matches TRBJ2-1 better. The CDR3 runs to 16 residues. The germline gives CDR1 MDHEN, CDR2 SYDVKM. CDR3 sequence (DNA): TGTGCCAGCAGTTTTATACTAGCGGGAGTCTCGTACGAGCAGTTCTTC. Translation gives CASSFILAGVSYEQFF.

This clonotype was observed a few times. This rearrangement joins TRBV29-1 to TRBJ2-7; 9 positions match TRBD1. The V gene's germline CDR1 is SQVTM and CDR2 ANQGSEA. There are 17 residues in the CDR3. V was pared by 2 bases and J by 3 bases, with 14 bases of the junction left unmatched. The CDR3 nucleotides read TGCAGCGTTGAAACCCAAATGTCGACAGGGGGTGGCTACGAGCAGTACTTC. Its protein product is CSVETQMSTGGGYEQYF.

At least ten counts were recorded for this clonotype. The chain recombines TRBV11-2 with TRBJ2-5, with TRBD1 matching 7 bases. J was trimmed by 5 bases and V by 3 bases; bases with no gene match: 6. Germline V gives CDR1 SGHAT, CDR2 FQNNGV. The CDR3 is made up of 14 amino acids. As DNA, the CDR3 is TGTGCCAGCAGCTTGCAAGGGGGCCTGGAGACCCAGTACTTC. Its protein is CASSLQGGLETQYF.